The T cell receptor (beta chain) described here comes from a study of T cell responses to AZD1222 COVID-19 vaccine. Findings of the study overall: Clonal diversity may have been underestimated, and the donors were mostly white British, with more females than males. Spike-specific TCR breadth and depth rose after two AZD1222 doses. The peak T cell response came first, and repertoires were sampled only after it. AZD1222 recipients seropositive at baseline numbered only five to seven.

Profiled with immunoSEQ multiplex PCR; TCRdb holds only in-frame clones, not every one. The table lists some 150,000 clones, 90% of them singletons. About this clone: Its specificity is unknown.

J lost 2 bases, V lost 5 bases, and 6 bases had no gene match. Germline V gene data show CDR1 as MNHEY and CDR2 as SVGEGT. The CDR3 loop spans 16 amino acids. The sequenced sample was peripheral blood, obtained on day 0 of AZD1222 vaccination. The receptor was derived from an adult in good health. V gene TRBV6-2 or TRBV6-3 combines with J gene TRBJ2-7; TRBD2 matches 13 bases. The CDR3 nucleotides are TGTGCCAGCAGTCCCCGGACTAGCGGGGGAACCTACGAGCAGTACTTC. Its protein product is CASSPRTSGGTYEQYF.